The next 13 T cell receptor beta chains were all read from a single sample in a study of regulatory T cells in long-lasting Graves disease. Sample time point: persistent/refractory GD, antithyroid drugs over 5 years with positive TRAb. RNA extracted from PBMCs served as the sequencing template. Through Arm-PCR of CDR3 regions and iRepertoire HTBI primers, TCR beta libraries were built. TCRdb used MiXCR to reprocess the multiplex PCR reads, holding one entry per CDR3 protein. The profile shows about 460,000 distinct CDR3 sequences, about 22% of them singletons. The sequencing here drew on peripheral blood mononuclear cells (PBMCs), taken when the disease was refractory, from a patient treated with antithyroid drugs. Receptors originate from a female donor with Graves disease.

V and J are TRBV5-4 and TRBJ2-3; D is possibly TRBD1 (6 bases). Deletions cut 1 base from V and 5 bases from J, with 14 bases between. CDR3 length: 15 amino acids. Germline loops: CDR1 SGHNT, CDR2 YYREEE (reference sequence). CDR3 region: CASSLKGQSIDTQYF. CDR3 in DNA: TGTGCCAGCAGCTTGAAAGGACAGTCGATAGATACGCAGTATTTT.

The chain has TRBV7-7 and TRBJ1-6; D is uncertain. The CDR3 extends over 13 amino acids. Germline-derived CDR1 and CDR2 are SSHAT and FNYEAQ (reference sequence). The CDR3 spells CANSLDLNSPLHF. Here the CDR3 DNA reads TGTGCTAACAGCTTAGATCTGAATTCACCCCTCCACTTT.

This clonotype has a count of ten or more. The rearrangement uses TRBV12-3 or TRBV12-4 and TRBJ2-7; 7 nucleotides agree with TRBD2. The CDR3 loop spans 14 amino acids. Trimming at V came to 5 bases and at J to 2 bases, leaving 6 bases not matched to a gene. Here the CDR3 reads CASSLQRGPYEQYF. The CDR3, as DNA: TGTGCCAGCAGTCTACAGCGGGGCCCCTACGAGCAGTACTTC.

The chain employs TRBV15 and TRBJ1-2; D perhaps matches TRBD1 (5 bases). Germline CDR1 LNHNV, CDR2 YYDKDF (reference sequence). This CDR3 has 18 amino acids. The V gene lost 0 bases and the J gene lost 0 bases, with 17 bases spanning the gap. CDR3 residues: CATSRDDSQKEANYGYTF. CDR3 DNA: TGTGCCACCAGCAGAGATGACAGCCAGAAAGAAGCTAACTATGGCTACACCTTC.

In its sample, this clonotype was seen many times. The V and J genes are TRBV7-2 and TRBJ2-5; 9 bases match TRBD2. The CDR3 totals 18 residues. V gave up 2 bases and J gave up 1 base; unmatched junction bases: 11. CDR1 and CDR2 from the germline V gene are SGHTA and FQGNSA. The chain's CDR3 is CASSLNSGRWSGQETQYF. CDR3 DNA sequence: TGTGCCAGCAGCTTAAATAGCGGGAGATGGTCTGGCCAAGAGACCCAGTACTTC.

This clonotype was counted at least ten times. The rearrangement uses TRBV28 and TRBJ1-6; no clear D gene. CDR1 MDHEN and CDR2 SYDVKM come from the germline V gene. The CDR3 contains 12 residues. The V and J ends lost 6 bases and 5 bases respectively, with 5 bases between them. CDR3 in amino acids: CASRQDNSPLHF. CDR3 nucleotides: TGTGCCAGCAGGCAGGATAATTCACCCCTCCACTTT. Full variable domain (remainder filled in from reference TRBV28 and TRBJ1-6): DVKVTQSSRYLVKRTGEKVFLECVQDMDHENMFWYRQDPGLGLRLIYFSYDVKMKEKGDIPEGYSVSREKKERFSLILESASTNQTSMYLCASRQDNSPLHFGNGTRLTVT.

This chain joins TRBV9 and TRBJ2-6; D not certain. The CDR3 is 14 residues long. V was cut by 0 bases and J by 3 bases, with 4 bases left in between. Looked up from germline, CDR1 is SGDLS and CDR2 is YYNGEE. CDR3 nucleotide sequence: TGTGCCAGCAGCGTAGTAGGTGGGGCCAACGTCCTGACTTTC. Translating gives CASSVVGGANVLTF.

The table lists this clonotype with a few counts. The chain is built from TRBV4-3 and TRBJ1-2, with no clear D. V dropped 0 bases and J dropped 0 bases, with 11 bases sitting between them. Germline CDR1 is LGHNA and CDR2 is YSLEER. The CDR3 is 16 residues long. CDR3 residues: CASSQDRSRSNYGYTF. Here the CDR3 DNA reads TGCGCCAGCAGCCAAGATAGGAGCAGGTCTAACTATGGCTACACCTTC.

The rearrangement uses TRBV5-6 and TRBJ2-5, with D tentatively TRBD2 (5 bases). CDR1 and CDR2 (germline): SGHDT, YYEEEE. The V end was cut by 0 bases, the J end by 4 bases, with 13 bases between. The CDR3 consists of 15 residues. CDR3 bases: TGTGCCAGCAGCTTGGGAGGGCTAGAGCGAGAGACCCAGTACTTC. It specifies CASSLGGLERETQYF. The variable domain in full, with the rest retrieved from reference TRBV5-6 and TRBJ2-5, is DAGVTQSPTHLIKTRGQQVTLRCSPKSGHDTVSWYQQALGQGPQFIFQYYEEEERQRGNFPDRFSGHQFPNYSSELNVNALLLGDSALYLCASSLGGLERETQYFGPGTRLLVL.

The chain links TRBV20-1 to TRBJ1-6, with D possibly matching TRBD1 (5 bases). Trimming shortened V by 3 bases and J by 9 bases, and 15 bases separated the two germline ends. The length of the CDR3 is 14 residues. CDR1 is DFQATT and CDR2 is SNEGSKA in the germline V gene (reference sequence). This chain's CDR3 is CSARNPAGGSPLHF. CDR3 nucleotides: TGCAGTGCTAGGAATCCGGCGGGGGGTTCACCCCTCCACTTT.

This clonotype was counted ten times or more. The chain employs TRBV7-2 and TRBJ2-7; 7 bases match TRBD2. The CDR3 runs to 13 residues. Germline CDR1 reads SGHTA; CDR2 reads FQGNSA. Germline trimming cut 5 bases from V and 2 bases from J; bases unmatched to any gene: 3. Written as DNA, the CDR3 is TGTGCCAGCAGCGCGAGCGGGGCCTACGAGCAGTACTTC. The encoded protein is CASSASGAYEQYF.

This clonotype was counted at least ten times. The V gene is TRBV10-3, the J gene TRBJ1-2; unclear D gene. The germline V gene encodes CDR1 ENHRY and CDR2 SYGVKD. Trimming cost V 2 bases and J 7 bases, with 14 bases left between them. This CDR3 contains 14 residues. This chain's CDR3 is CAISETWMTPGYTF. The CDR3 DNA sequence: TGTGCCATCAGTGAGACCTGGATGACCCCTGGCTACACCTTC.

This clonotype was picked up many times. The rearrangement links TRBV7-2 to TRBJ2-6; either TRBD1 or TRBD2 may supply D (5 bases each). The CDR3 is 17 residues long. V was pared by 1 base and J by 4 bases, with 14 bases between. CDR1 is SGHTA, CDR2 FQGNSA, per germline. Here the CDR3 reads CASSLGRELRGANVLTF. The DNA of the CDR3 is TGTGCCAGCAGCTTAGGCAGGGAGTTAAGAGGGGCCAACGTCCTGACTTTC.